One and the same sample provided the 30 T cell receptor beta chains below, sequenced in a study of cytomegalovirus exposure and HLA in healthy donors. Method: immunoSEQ multiplex PCR; TCRdb's copy keeps in-frame clones and lacks some. The data hold about 160,000 clones, with around 92% observed a single time. Source material: PBMCs. The receptors were sampled from a young man in good health and CMV-seropositive.

The genes are TRBV21-1 and TRBJ1-2; no DNA check was done on the table's D call, TRBD1. TRBV21-1 is recorded as a pseudogene. This CDR3 has 12 residues. Here the CDR3 reads CASGRTGSGYTF. CDR3 bases: TGTGCCAGCGGGCGGACAGGGTCGGGCTACACCTTC.

The chain links TRBV7-9 to TRBJ2-3, with 10 nucleotides matching TRBD2. This CDR3 contains 17 residues. Germline loops: CDR1 SEHNR, CDR2 FQNEAQ (reference sequence). The ends lost 4 bases at V and 2 bases at J; junction bases unmatched: 9. The CDR3 region is CASSSPASGGNTDTQYF. The CDR3 DNA follows: TGTGCCAGCAGCTCCCCGGCTAGCGGGGGAAACACAGATACGCAGTATTTT.

V usage is TRBV10-1 and J usage is TRBJ1-1; possibly TRBD1 for D (6 bases). Germline CDR1 is WNHNN and CDR2 is SYGVQD (reference sequence). This CDR3 contains 14 residues. Trimming removed 6 bases at V and 4 bases at J, with 15 bases between. The CDR3 reads CASSRDTSSTEAFF. The CDR3 bases are TGCGCCAGCAGCCGGGACACAAGTTCCACTGAAGCTTTCTTT.

This clone showed up just a few times. The V gene is TRBV11-3, the J gene TRBJ2-7; D not resolved. The germline V gene has CDR1 SGHNT and CDR2 YENEEA. The CDR3 spans 16 residues. V was trimmed by 4 bases and J by 0 bases, leaving 16 bases between them. CDR3 region: CASSSYRVASSYEQYF. DNA of the CDR3: TGTGCCAGCAGCTCATACCGGGTTGCTAGCTCCTACGAGCAGTACTTC.

This sequence joins TRBV7-6 and TRBJ2-1; tentative D call: TRBD2 (6 bases). CDR3 length: 15 residues. Germline CDR1 reads SGHVS; CDR2 reads FNYEAQ. V lost 1 base and J lost 5, with 12 bases in between. CDR3: CASSLVPSVDNEQFF. DNA for the CDR3: TGTGCCAGCAGCTTAGTGCCTAGCGTAGACAATGAGCAGTTCTTC.

The chain has TRBV6-5 and TRBJ1-1; 8 bases line up with TRBD1. The CDR3 is 15 residues long. Germline lookup yields CDR1 MNHEY and CDR2 SVGAGI. Germline trimming cut 2 bases from V and 5 bases from J; bases unmatched to any gene: 7. Here the CDR3 DNA reads TGTGCCAGCAGTTACGCCGCCAGACAGGGGACTGAAGCTTTCTTT. It codes for CASSYAARQGTEAFF.

The V call is TRBV29-1, the J call TRBJ1-2; D is undetermined. With 5 bases removed from V and 0 bases from J, the gap between germline ends came to 13 bases. Germline CDR1 reads SQVTM; CDR2 reads ANQGSEA. The CDR3 has 14 residues. In DNA, the CDR3 is TGCAGCGTTAGAGGGTCCGACGCTAACTATGGCTACACCTTC. Its translation is CSVRGSDANYGYTF.

The chain employs TRBV6-4 and TRBJ2-3; 7 nucleotides align to TRBD2. Losses at the gene ends were 0 bases for V and 6 bases for J; bases not matched to a gene: 6. This CDR3 spans 15 amino acids. Germline V gene lookup returns CDR1 MRHNA and CDR2 SNTAGT. CDR3: CASSDSGAGGDTQYF. In nucleotides, the CDR3 is TGTGCCAGCAGTGACTCCGGAGCCGGGGGGGATACGCAGTATTTT.

The chain carries TRBV28 and TRBJ1-3; tentatively, D is TRBD1 (6 bases). This CDR3 region has 18 residues. CDR1 is MDHEN and CDR2 is SYDVKM in the germline V gene. Trimming cost V 5 bases and J 0 bases, with 20 bases left between them. This CDR3 is CASSKTIGRGNSGNTIYF. CDR3 nucleotide sequence: TGTGCCAGCAGTAAAACCATCGGGAGGGGGAACTCTGGAAACACCATATATTTT.

The rearrangement uses TRBV6-5 and TRBJ2-1, with no clear D. In germline, CDR1 is MNHEY, CDR2 SVGAGI. V was clipped by 2 bases and J by 9 bases, with 2 bases between them. CDR3 length: 10 amino acids. The CDR3 loop reads CASSYREQFF. In DNA form, the CDR3 reads TGTGCCAGCAGTTACCGTGAGCAGTTCTTC.

The chain has TRBV18 and TRBJ1-4; TRBD1 aligns across 7 bases. Per germline, CDR1 KGHSH and CDR2 LQKENI. The CDR3 totals 16 residues. V lost 5 bases, J lost 0 bases, and 6 bases stayed unmatched. CDR3 residues: CASSGGQDATNEKLFF. CDR3 sequence (DNA): TGTGCCAGCTCAGGCGGACAGGATGCAACTAATGAAAAACTGTTTTTT.

This chain uses TRBV6-5 with TRBJ1-1, with D possibly TRBD1 on 5 matching bases. V lost 4 bases, J lost 1 base, and 10 bases lay in between. This CDR3 has 14 residues. Germline V lookup: CDR1 MNHEY, CDR2 SVGAGI. CDR3 sequence: CASSFAGTNTEAFF. Here the CDR3 DNA reads TGTGCCAGCAGTTTTGCGGGGACGAACACTGAAGCTTTCTTT.

The CDR3: CASSQEPGGLSGNTIYF. CDR3 coding DNA: TGCGCCAGCAGCCAAGAACCAGGGGGCCTTTCTGGAAACACCATATATTTT. This chain joins TRBV4-1 and TRBJ1-3, with TRBD1 matching over 8 bases. This CDR3 is built from 17 residues. V gave up 0 bases and J gave up 1 base; unmatched junction bases: 5. Germline assignment: CDR1 MGHRA and CDR2 YSYEKL.

The J gene is TRBJ2-1, the V gene TRBV27; possibly TRBD1 for D (5 bases). CDR3 size: 13 residues. V was clipped by 2 bases and J by 7 bases, with 9 bases between them. The germline V gene encodes CDR1 MNHEY and CDR2 SMNVEV (reference sequence). In nucleotides, the CDR3 is TGTGCCAGCAGTTTACCCGCAGGGAATGAGCAGTTCTTC. Its protein product is CASSLPAGNEQFF.

In its sample, this clone was seen a few times. The V and J genes are TRBV19 and TRBJ2-7, with 8 positions matching TRBD2. This CDR3 contains 15 residues. Germline CDR1 and CDR2: LNHDA and SQIVND (reference sequence). Unmatched junction bases numbered 12, after V lost 7 bases and J lost 4 bases. CDR3 nucleotide sequence: TGTGCCAGTACCCAAACTATCGGGAGGGGTTACGAGCAGTACTTC. Translation: CASTQTIGRGYEQYF.

The gene calls are TRBV9 and TRBJ2-2; D ambiguous. Trimming cost V 1 base and J 0 bases, with 13 bases left between them. The CDR3 consists of 17 residues. Germline assignment: CDR1 SGDLS and CDR2 YYNGEE. The CDR3 bases are TGTGCCAGCAGCGTACCTGCAGCGATCGCGAACACCGGGGAGCTGTTTTTT. Translation gives CASSVPAAIANTGELFF.

The chain employs TRBV7-6 and TRBJ2-2, with TRBD1 identical over 9 bases. CDR1 is SGHVS and CDR2 is FNYEAQ in the germline V gene. Trimming at V came to 4 bases and at J to 4 bases, leaving 4 bases not matched to a gene. The CDR3 covers 15 residues. CDR3 protein: CASSSQTGGTGELFF. In nucleotides, the CDR3 is TGTGCCAGCAGCTCCCAGACAGGGGGCACCGGGGAGCTGTTTTTT.

This chain uses TRBV19 with TRBJ1-5, with D perhaps matching TRBD1 (6 bases). CDR1 is LNHDA, CDR2 SQIVND, per germline (reference sequence). With 5 bases removed from V and 6 bases from J, the gap between germline ends came to 14 bases. This CDR3 has 14 amino acids. CDR3: CASSSGDRSQPQHF. In DNA form, the CDR3 reads TGTGCCAGTAGTTCAGGGGATCGGAGTCAGCCCCAGCATTTT.

The gene calls are TRBV5-4 and TRBJ2-1; tentative D call: TRBD1 (6 bases). The CDR3 sequence is 18 residues long. The germline CDR1 and CDR2 sequences are SGHNT and YYREEE (reference sequence). CDR3 protein: CAGSMAGGQKFMHNEQFF. CDR3 bases: TGTGCTGGCAGTATGGCTGGGGGCCAAAAGTTTATGCACAATGAGCAGTTCTTC. Complete variable domain (other parts from reference TRBV5-4 and TRBJ2-1): ETGVTQSPTHLIKTRGQQVTLRCSSQSGHNTVSWYQQALGQGPQFIFQYYREEENGRGNFPPRFSGLQFPNYSSELNVNALELDDSALYLCAGSMAGGQKFMHNEQFFGPGTRLTVL.

In DNA, the CDR3 is TGTGCCAGCAGCTTAGAGATAGGGGTGGTTTTAAAGACCCAGTACTTC. Its protein is CASSLEIGVVLKTQYF. The rearrangement uses TRBV7-2 and TRBJ2-5, with D possibly matching TRBD1 (5 bases). The CDR3 totals 16 residues. Germline loops: CDR1 SGHTA, CDR2 FQGNSA. Trimming removed 1 base at V and 6 bases at J, with 18 bases between. The full variable domain, rest sourced from reference TRBV7-2 and TRBJ2-5, is GAGVSQSPSNKVTEKGKDVELRCDPISGHTALYWYRQSLGQGLEFLIYFQGNSAPDKSGLPSDRFSAERTGGSVSTLTIQRTQQEDSAVYLCASSLEIGVVLKTQYFGPGTRLLVL.

The rearrangement uses TRBV18 and TRBJ1-2; 7 bases fit TRBD1. The CDR3 is made up of 15 amino acids. Germline loops: CDR1 KGHSH, CDR2 LQKENI. V shed 3 bases, J shed 4 bases, and the junction held 8 bases outside the gene matches. The CDR3 bases are TGTGCCAGCTCACCGGGGACAGCTAGACTCTATGGCTACACCTTC. Its translation is CASSPGTARLYGYTF. Drawing the rest from reference TRBV18 and TRBJ1-2, the complete variable domain is NAGVMQNPRHLVRRRGQEARLRCSPMKGHSHVYWYRQLPEEGLKFMVYLQKENIIDESGMPKERFSAEFPKEGPSILRIQQVVRGDSAAYFCASSPGTARLYGYTFGSGTRLTVV.

The rearrangement joins TRBV13 to TRBJ1-3; TRBD1 matches 7 bases. Germline trimming cut 0 bases from V and 1 base from J; bases unmatched to any gene: 6. CDR1 is PRHDT and CDR2 is FYEKMQ in the germline V gene (reference sequence). CDR3 size: 17 residues. The CDR3 reads CASSLGDRPSSGNTIYF. CDR3 DNA: TGTGCCAGCAGCTTAGGGGACAGGCCTTCTTCTGGAAACACCATATATTTT.

V gene TRBV5-1 combines with J gene TRBJ2-1, with D tentatively TRBD1 (6 bases). V shed 0 bases and J shed 9 bases, with 13 bases lying between them. CDR1 is SGHRS and CDR2 is YFSETQ in the germline V gene. The CDR3 is made up of 14 amino acids. CDR3 bases: TGCGCCAGCAGCTTGGGAGGGGGTCCCAGTGAGCAGTTCTTC. It encodes CASSLGGGPSEQFF.

This clone was counted between two and nine times. The chain joins TRBV5-1 to TRBJ1-5; no clear D gene. Germline assignment: CDR1 SGHRS and CDR2 YFSETQ. V was pared by 4 bases and J by 7 bases, with 18 bases between. The CDR3 loop spans 15 amino acids. The CDR3 spells CASSTGSEVGQPQHF. As DNA, the CDR3 is TGCGCCAGCAGCACCGGATCGGAGGTTGGGCAGCCCCAGCATTTT.

J is TRBJ1-3 and V is TRBV11-3, with a possible D match to TRBD1 (5 bases). Germline values: CDR1 SGHNT, CDR2 YENEEA. The V end was cut by 5 bases, the J end by 0 bases, with 8 bases between. CDR3 size: 14 residues. The CDR3 DNA is TGTGCCAGCAGCCTCGGGGGCTCTGGAAACACCATATATTTT. Amino acids: CASSLGGSGNTIYF.

V is TRBV4-2 and J is TRBJ2-1; 7 positions agree with TRBD2. From germline, CDR1 is LGHNA and CDR2 YNFKEQ. The V segment lost 0 bases and the J segment 4 bases; nucleotides outside the gene matches: 3. The length of the CDR3 is 15 residues. The CDR3, as DNA: TGTGCCAGCAGCCAAGATCTGGGAGGGTACAATGAGCAGTTCTTC. It yields the protein CASSQDLGGYNEQFF.

This clone came up a few times. The chain combines TRBV4-1 with TRBJ1-2, with D perhaps matching TRBD1 (5 bases). The germline CDR1 and CDR2 sequences are MGHRA and YSYEKL. Trimming shortened V by 6 bases and J by 4 bases, and 21 bases separated the two germline ends. The CDR3 sequence is 16 residues long. This chain's CDR3 is CASREGRDGGIYGYTF. The CDR3 DNA follows: TGCGCCAGCAGGGAGGGACGGGACGGAGGCATCTATGGCTACACCTTC.

The CDR3 protein is CASSGANLASDTQYF. CDR3 DNA: TGCGCCAGCAGTGGGGCCAATCTAGCCTCAGATACGCAGTATTTT. This chain uses TRBV10-1 with TRBJ2-3, with D perhaps TRBD2 (5 bases). CDR1 WNHNN and CDR2 SYGVQD come from the germline V gene (reference sequence). CDR3 length: 15 residues. V gave up 4 bases and J gave up 4 bases, with 15 bases separating them.

V is TRBV10-3 and J is TRBJ2-1, with D perhaps TRBD2 (6 bases). V lost 0 bases, J lost 4 bases, and 7 bases lay in between. CDR1 and CDR2 from the germline V gene are ENHRY and SYGVKD. CDR3 length: 14 amino acids. The CDR3 sequence: CAISESTSYNEQFF. In nucleotides, the CDR3 is TGTGCCATCAGTGAGTCGACTAGTTACAATGAGCAGTTCTTC.

Here the CDR3 reads CASSSRPRDTDTQYF. DNA of the CDR3: TGTGCCAGCAGCTCACGCCCCCGAGACACAGATACGCAGTATTTT. The chain joins TRBV11-3 to TRBJ2-3; D is ambiguous. Germline V gene sequence: CDR1 SGHNT, CDR2 YENEEA. The CDR3 length is 15 residues. V lost 4 bases to trimming and J lost 2 bases, with 13 bases between them.